This T cell receptor beta chain is drawn from a study of CD8+ T cells in alopecia areata. Treatment denoted: oral pan-JAK inhibitor, 5-10 mg twice daily. Worth noting for this clone: What it recognizes is unknown.

The germline CDR1 and CDR2 sequences are MNHEY and SVGAGI. The germline V and J ends were trimmed by 8 bases and 7 bases, with 17 bases remaining between them. The CDR3 is 13 amino acids. Findings of the study overall: Researchers reported that TCR sharing among patients proved less clear than in mice, possibly HLA-linked.

Extracted RNA was reverse transcribed, and the resulting cDNA served as sequencing template. Generated by immunoSEQ multiplex PCR, the TCRdb table keeps only in-frame clones and is missing some. The table records 150,000 to 200,000 clones, less than 70% of them present only once. The receptor was isolated from a human donor with alopecia areata. J is TRBJ1-1 and V is TRBV6-5; D not resolved. The specimen was CD4+ T cells sorted from blood, collected at week 49, from a patient treated with tofacitinib. The CDR3 reads CASWESRVGEAFF. The CDR3 DNA reads TGTGCCAGCTGGGAGTCCCGGGTCGGTGAAGCTTTCTTT.